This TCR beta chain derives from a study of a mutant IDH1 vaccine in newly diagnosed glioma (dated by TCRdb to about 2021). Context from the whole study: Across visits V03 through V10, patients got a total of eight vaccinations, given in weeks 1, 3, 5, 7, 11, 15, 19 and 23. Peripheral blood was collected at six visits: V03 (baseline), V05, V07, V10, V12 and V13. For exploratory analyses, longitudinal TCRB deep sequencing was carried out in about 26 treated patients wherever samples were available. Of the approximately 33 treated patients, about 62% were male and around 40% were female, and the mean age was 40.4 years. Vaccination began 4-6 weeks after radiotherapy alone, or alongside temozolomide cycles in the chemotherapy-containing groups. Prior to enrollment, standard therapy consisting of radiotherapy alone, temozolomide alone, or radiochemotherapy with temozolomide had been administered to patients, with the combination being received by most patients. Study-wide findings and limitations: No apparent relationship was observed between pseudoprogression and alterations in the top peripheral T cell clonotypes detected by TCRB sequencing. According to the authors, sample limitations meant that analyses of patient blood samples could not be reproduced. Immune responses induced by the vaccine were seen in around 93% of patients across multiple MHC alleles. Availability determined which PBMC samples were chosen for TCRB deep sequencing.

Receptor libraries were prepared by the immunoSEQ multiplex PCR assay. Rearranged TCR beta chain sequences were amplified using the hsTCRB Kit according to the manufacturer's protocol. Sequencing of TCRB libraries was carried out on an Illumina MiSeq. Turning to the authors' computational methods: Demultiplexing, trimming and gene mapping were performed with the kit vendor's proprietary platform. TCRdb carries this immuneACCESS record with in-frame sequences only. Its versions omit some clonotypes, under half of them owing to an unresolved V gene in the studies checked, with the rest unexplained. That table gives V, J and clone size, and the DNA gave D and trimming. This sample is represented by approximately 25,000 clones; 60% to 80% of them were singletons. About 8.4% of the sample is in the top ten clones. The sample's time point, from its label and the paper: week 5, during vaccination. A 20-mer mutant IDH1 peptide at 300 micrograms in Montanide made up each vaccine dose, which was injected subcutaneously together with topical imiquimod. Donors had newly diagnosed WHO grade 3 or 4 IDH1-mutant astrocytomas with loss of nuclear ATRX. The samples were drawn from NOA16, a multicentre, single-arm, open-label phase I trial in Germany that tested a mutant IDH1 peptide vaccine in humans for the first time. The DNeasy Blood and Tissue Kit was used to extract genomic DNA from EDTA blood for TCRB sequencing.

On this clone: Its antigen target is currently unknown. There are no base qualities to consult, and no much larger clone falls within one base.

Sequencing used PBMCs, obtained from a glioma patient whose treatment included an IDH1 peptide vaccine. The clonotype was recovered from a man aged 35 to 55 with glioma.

The CDR3 protein is CASSPLRGDTQYF. The bases read TGCGCCAGCAGCCCCCTACGGGGCGATACGCAGTATTTT. The rearrangement joined TRBV4-3 to TRBJ2-3; the D region is possibly TRBD1 or TRBD2, each matching across 5 bases. V drops 4 bases and J drops 6 bases, leaving 11 bases in between. The CDR3 covers 13 residues, taking in both the cysteine and the phenylalanine. This entry keeps only the CDR3 DNA: 39 bases, framed from base 1. CDR1 and CDR2 (LGHNA, YSLEER) derive from the germline V gene.